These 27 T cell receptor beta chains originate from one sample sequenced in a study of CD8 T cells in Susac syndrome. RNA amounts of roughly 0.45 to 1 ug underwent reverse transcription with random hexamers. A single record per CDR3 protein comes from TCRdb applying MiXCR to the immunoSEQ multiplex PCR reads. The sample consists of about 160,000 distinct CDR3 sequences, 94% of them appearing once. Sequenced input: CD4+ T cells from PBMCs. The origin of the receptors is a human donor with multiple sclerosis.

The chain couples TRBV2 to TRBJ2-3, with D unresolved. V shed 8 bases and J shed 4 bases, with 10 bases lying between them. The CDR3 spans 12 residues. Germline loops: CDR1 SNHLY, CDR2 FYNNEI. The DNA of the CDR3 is TGTGCCAGCGCCCTGGCCGCAGATACGCAGTATTTT. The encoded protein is CASALAADTQYF.

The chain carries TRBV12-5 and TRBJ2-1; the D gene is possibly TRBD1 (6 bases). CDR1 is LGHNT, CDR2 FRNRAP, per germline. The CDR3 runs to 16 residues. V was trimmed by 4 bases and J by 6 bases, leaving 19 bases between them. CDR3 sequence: CASGSASWTAINEQFF. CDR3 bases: TGTGCTAGTGGTTCGGCATCTTGGACAGCTATCAATGAGCAGTTCTTC. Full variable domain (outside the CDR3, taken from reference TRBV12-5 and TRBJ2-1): DARVTQTPRHKVTEMGQEVTMRCQPILGHNTVFWYRQTMMQGLELLAYFRNRAPLDDSGMPKDRFSAEMPDATLATLKIQPSEPRDSAVYFCASGSASWTAINEQFFGPGTRLTVL.

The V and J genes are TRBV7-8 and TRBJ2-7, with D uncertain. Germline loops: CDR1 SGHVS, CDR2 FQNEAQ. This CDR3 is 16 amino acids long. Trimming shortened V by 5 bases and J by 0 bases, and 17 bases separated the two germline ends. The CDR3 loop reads CASSQLRWQTSYEQYF. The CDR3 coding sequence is TGTGCCAGCAGCCAACTTAGGTGGCAGACCTCCTACGAGCAGTACTTC. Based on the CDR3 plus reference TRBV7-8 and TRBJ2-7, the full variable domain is GAGVSQSPRYKVAKRGQDVALRCDPISGHVSLFWYQQALGQGPEFLTYFQNEAQLDKSGLPSDRFFAERPEGSVSTLKIQRTQQEDSAVYLCASSQLRWQTSYEQYFGPGTRLTVT.

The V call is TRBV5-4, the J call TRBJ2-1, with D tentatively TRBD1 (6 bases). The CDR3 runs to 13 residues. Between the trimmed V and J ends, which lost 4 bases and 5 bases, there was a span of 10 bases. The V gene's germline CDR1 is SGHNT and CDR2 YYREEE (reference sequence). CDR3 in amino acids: CASSPGQNNEQFF. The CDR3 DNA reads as TGTGCCAGCAGCCCAGGACAGAACAATGAGCAGTTCTTC.

As DNA, the CDR3 is TGTGCCAGCAGCGTAGCTGCCGATACGCAGTATTTT. This codes for CASSVAADTQYF. This chain uses TRBV9 with TRBJ2-3, with unresolved D. From germline, CDR1 is SGDLS and CDR2 YYNGEE. This CDR3 is 12 amino acids long. The V gene lost 0 bases and the J gene lost 6 bases, with 5 bases spanning the gap.

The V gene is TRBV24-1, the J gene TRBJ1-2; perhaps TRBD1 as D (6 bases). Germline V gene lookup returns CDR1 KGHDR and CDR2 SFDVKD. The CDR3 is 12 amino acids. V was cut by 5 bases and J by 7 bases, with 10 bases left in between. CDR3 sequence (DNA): TGTGCCACCAGTGCGGGGGCCAGTGGCTACACCTTC. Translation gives CATSAGASGYTF.

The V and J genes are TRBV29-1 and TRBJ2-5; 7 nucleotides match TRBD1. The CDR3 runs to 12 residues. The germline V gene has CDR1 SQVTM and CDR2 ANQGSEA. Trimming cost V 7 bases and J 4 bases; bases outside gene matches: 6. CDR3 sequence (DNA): TGCAGCGCTCGACAGGGACGAGAGACCCAGTACTTC. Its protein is CSARQGRETQYF.

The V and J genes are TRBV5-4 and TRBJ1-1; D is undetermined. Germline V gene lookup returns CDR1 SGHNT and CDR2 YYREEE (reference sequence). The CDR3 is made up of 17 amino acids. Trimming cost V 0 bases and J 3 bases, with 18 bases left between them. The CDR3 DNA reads TGTGCCAGCAGCTTGGACGGTTACTGGAAGTCGGACACTGAAGCTTTCTTT. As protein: CASSLDGYWKSDTEAFF. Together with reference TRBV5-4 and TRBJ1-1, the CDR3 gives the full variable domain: ETGVTQSPTHLIKTRGQQVTLRCSSQSGHNTVSWYQQALGQGPQFIFQYYREEENGRGNFPPRFSGLQFPNYSSELNVNALELDDSALYLCASSLDGYWKSDTEAFFGQGTRLTVV.

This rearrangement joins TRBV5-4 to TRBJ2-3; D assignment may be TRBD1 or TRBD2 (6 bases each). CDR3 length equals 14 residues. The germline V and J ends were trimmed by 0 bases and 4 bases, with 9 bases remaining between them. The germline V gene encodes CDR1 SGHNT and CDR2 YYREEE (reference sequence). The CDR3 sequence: CASSLEGGSDTQYF. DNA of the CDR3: TGTGCCAGCAGCTTGGAAGGGGGGTCAGATACGCAGTATTTT. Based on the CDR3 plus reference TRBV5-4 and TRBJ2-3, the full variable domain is ETGVTQSPTHLIKTRGQQVTLRCSSQSGHNTVSWYQQALGQGPQFIFQYYREEENGRGNFPPRFSGLQFPNYSSELNVNALELDDSALYLCASSLEGGSDTQYFGPGTRLTVL.

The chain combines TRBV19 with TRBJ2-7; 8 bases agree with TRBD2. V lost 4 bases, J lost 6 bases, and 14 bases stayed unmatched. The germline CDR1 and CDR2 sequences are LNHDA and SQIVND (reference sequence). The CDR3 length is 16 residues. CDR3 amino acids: CASSTPEGGRRREQYF. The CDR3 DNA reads TGTGCCAGTAGTACCCCCGAGGGCGGGAGGAGGCGCGAGCAGTACTTC.

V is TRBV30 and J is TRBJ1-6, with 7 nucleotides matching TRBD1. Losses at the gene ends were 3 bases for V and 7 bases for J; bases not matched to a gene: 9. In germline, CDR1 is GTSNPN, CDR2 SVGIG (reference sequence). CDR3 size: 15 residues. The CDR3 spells CAWSADRAYNSPLHF. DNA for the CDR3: TGTGCCTGGAGCGCAGACAGGGCGTACAATTCACCCCTCCACTTT.

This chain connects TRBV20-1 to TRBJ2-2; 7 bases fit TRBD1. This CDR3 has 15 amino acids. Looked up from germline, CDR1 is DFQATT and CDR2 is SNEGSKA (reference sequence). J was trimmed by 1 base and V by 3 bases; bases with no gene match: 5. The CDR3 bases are TGCAGTGCTAGTTACAGGGGCGGGAACACCGGGGAGCTGTTTTTT. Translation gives CSASYRGGNTGELFF.

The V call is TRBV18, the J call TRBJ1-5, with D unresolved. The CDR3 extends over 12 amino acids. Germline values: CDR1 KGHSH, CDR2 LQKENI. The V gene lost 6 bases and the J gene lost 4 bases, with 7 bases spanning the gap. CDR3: CASSPNNQPQHF. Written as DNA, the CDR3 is TGTGCCAGCTCCCCCAATAATCAGCCCCAGCATTTT. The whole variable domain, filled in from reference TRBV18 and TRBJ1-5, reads NAGVMQNPRHLVRRRGQEARLRCSPMKGHSHVYWYRQLPEEGLKFMVYLQKENIIDESGMPKERFSAEFPKEGPSILRIQQVVRGDSAAYFCASSPNNQPQHFGDGTRLSIL.

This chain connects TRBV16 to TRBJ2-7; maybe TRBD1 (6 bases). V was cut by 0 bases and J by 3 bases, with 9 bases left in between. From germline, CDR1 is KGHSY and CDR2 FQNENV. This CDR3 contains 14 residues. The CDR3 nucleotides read TGTGCCAGCAGCCAATCGGTACAGGGCTACGAGCAGTACTTC. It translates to CASSQSVQGYEQYF.

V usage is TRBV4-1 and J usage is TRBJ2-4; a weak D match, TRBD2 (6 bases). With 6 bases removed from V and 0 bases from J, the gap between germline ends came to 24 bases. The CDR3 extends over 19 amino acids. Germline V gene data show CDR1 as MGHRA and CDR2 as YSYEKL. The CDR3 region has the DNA TGCGCCAGCAGTCCTGGCCGGCTAGCGACTCGGTTAGCCAAAAACATTCAGTACTTC. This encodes CASSPGRLATRLAKNIQYF.

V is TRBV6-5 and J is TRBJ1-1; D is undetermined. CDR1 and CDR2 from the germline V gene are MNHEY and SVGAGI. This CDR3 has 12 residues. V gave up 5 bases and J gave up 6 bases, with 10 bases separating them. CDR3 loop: CASSPGPPEAFF. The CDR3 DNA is TGTGCCAGCAGTCCTGGGCCTCCTGAAGCTTTCTTT.

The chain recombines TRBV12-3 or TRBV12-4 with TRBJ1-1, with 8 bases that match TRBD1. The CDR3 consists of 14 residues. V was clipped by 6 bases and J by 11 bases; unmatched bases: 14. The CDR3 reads CASSLQGAVRWAFF. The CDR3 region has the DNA TGTGCCAGCAGCCTTCAGGGGGCGGTAAGATGGGCTTTCTTT.

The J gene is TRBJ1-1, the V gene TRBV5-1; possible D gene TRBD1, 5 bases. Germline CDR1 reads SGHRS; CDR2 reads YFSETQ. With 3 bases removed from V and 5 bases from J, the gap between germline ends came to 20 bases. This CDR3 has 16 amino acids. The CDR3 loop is CASSWGRSSVQTEAFF. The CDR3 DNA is TGCGCCAGCAGCTGGGGACGGTCAAGCGTTCAAACTGAAGCTTTCTTT.

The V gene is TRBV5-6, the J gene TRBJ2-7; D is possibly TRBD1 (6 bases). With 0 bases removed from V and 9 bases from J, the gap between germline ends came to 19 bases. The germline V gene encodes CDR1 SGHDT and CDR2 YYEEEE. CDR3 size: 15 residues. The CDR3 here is CASSLEGTRTSAQYF. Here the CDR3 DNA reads TGTGCCAGCAGCTTGGAAGGGACACGAACATCCGCGCAGTACTTC.

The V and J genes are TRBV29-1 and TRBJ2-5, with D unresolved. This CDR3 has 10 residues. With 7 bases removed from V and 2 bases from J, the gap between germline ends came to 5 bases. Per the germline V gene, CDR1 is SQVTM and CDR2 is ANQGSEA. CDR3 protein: CSGGQETQYF. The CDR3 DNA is TGCAGCGGGGGACAAGAGACCCAGTACTTC.

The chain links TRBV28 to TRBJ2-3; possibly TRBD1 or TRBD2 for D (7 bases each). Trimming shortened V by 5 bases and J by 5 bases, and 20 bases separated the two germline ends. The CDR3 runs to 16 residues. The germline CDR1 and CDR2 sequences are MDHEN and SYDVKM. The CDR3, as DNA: TGTGCCAGCAGTGGGAGGGGCGACAGGGTAGAAGATACGCAGTATTTT. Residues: CASSGRGDRVEDTQYF.

The CDR3 DNA is TGTGCCAGCAGCCCCACTAGCGGGAGAATGAATGAGCAGTTCTTC. It codes for CASSPTSGRMNEQFF. The chain combines TRBV9 with TRBJ2-1; TRBD2 matches at 11 bases. The CDR3 extends over 15 amino acids. V lost 4 bases and J lost 7; bases outside the gene matches: 7. Germline CDR1 SGDLS, CDR2 YYNGEE.

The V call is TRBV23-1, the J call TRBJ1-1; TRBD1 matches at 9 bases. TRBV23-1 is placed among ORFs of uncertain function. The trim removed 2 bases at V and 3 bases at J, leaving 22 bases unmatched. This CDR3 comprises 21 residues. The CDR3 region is CASSQPPPGTGTDGSDTEAFF. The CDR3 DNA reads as TGCGCCAGCAGTCAACCACCCCCCGGGACAGGGACCGACGGTAGTGACACTGAAGCTTTCTTT.

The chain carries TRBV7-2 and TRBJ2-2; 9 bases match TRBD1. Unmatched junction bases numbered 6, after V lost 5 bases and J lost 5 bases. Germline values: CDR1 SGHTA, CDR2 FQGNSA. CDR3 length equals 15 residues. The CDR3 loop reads CASSRGQGGTGELFF. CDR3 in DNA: TGTGCCAGCAGCCGGGGACAGGGAGGAACCGGGGAGCTGTTTTTT.

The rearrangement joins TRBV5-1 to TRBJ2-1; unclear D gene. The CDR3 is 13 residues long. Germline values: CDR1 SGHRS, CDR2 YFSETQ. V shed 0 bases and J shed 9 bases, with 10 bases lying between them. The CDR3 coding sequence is TGCGCCAGCAGCTTGGTCCCTAATGCTGAGCAGTTCTTC. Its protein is CASSLVPNAEQFF.

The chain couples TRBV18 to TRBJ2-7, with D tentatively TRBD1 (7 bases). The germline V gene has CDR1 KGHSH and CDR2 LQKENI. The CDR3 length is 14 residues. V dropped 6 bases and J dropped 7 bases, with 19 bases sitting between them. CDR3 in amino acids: CASSRDSQMNEQYF. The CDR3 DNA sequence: TGTGCCAGCTCGCGGGACAGTCAGATGAATGAGCAGTACTTC.

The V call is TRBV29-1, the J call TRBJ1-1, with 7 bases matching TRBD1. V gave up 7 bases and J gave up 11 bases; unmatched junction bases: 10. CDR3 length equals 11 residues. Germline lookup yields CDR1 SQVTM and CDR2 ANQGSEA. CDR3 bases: TGCAGCGGCTATCTAGGGGGCCCGGCTTTCTTT. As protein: CSGYLGGPAFF.